A single sample is the source of the 32 T cell receptor beta chains below, sequenced in a study of blood T cell repertoires in COVID-19. Profiled with immunoSEQ multiplex PCR; TCRdb holds only in-frame clones, not every one. This table holds some 140,000 clones, around 79% found once. The sequenced sample consisted of peripheral blood. These receptor sequences come from a man aged 55 to 70 with acute or convalescent COVID-19.

The chain is built from TRBV7-2 and TRBJ1-2; perhaps TRBD1 as D (5 bases). CDR3 size: 13 residues. V gave up 1 base and J gave up 7 bases, with 10 bases separating them. CDR1 and CDR2 from the germline V gene are SGHTA and FQGNSA. As DNA, the CDR3 is TGTGCCAGCAGCTTAGATTCAGGGCTTGGCTACACCTTC. This sequence encodes CASSLDSGLGYTF.

The gene calls are TRBV18 and TRBJ2-7; 11 bases align to TRBD1. This CDR3 comprises 14 residues. V gave up 2 bases and J gave up 6 bases; unmatched junction bases: 3. Germline V lookup: CDR1 KGHSH, CDR2 LQKENI. DNA of the CDR3: TGTGCCAGCTCACCAAGGGGACAGGGGGGCGAGCAGTACTTC. It is translated as CASSPRGQGGEQYF.

V gene TRBV5-5 combines with J gene TRBJ1-2; tentative D call: TRBD1 (5 bases). This CDR3 contains 13 residues. V was cut by 1 base and J by 7 bases, with 11 bases left in between. Germline values: CDR1 SGHKS, CDR2 YYEKEE (reference sequence). CDR3 sequence (DNA): TGTGCCAGCAGCTTGTATCCAGACAGTGGCTACACCTTC. Translation: CASSLYPDSGYTF. The whole variable domain, remainder taken from reference TRBV5-5 and TRBJ1-2, is DAGVTQSPTHLIKTRGQQVTLRCSPISGHKSVSWYQQVLGQGPQFIFQYYEKEERGRGNFPDRFSARQFPNYSSELNVNALLLGDSALYLCASSLYPDSGYTFGSGTRLTVV.

This clone has a handful of counts. The genes are TRBV4-2 and TRBJ2-7, with a possible D match to TRBD2 (6 bases). This CDR3 has 14 residues. V was pared by 4 bases and J by 0 bases, with 10 bases between. Germline V gene sequence: CDR1 LGHNA, CDR2 YNFKEQ. The CDR3 nucleotides read TGTGCCAGCAGCCCAGGAGGGAGCTCCTACGAGCAGTACTTC. Translated, it gives CASSPGGSSYEQYF.

In DNA form, the CDR3 reads TGTGCCAGCAGCCCTGGGACAGACCAATCCTACAATGAGCAGTTCTTC. It is translated as CASSPGTDQSYNEQFF. This sequence joins TRBV3-1 (or the pseudogene TRBV3-2) and TRBJ2-1; 7 nucleotides agree with TRBD1. Germline lookup yields CDR1 LGHDT and CDR2 YNNKEL (reference sequence). CDR3 size: 16 residues. V trimming: 4 bases; J trimming: 1 base; junction bases outside the gene matches: 7.

This clone was picked up a small number of times. The chain is built from TRBV7-2 and TRBJ1-6; D ambiguous. V lost 0 bases to trimming and J lost 5 bases, with 5 bases between them. CDR1 is SGHTA, CDR2 FQGNSA, per germline. The CDR3 consists of 14 residues. CDR3 region: CASSLARDNSPLHF. The CDR3 DNA sequence: TGTGCCAGCAGCTTAGCCCGGGATAATTCACCCCTCCACTTT.

The chain combines TRBV7-9 with TRBJ1-4, with D tentatively TRBD1 (6 bases). The CDR3 totals 15 residues. Deletions cut 6 bases from V and 7 bases from J, with 18 bases between. CDR1 and CDR2 from the germline V gene are SEHNR and FQNEAQ (reference sequence). The CDR3 sequence is CASSPRGTGSEKLFF. The CDR3 coding sequence is TGTGCCAGCAGTCCAAGGGGAACAGGGAGTGAAAAACTGTTTTTT.

This clone has only a few counts. This sequence joins TRBV7-8 and TRBJ1-1; weak D call: TRBD1 (6 bases). Germline V gene sequence: CDR1 SGHVS, CDR2 FQNEAQ. Deletions cut 5 bases from V and 4 bases from J, with 14 bases between. The CDR3 loop spans 14 amino acids. CDR3 in DNA: TGTGCCAGCAGCACCCATTACAGGGCCACTGAAGCTTTCTTT. This gives the protein CASSTHYRATEAFF.

This sequence joins TRBV9 and TRBJ2-7, with 15 positions matching TRBD2. The J segment lost 5 bases and the V segment lost 4 bases, leaving 13 bases of the junction unmatched. CDR1 and CDR2 from the germline V gene are SGDLS and YYNGEE. This CDR3 is 18 amino acids long. The CDR3 here is CASSRTSGRANLDHEQYF. For the CDR3, the DNA is TGTGCCAGCAGCCGGACTAGCGGGAGGGCCAATCTGGACCACGAGCAGTACTTC.

The CDR3 sequence is CASSVGPGLGYEQYF. The CDR3 bases are TGTGCCAGCAGCGTGGGCCCAGGGCTTGGGTACGAGCAGTACTTC. This sequence joins TRBV9 and TRBJ2-7, with a tentative D call TRBD1 (5 bases). The CDR3 is 15 residues long. Germline V gives CDR1 SGDLS, CDR2 YYNGEE. Trimming took 2 bases from V and 4 from J, leaving 16 bases between them. The full variable domain, with the rest looked up from reference TRBV9 and TRBJ2-7, is DSGVTQTPKHLITATGQRVTLRCSPRSGDLSVYWYQQSLDQGLQFLIQYYNGEERAKGNILERFSAQQFPDLHSELNLSSLELGDSALYFCASSVGPGLGYEQYFGPGTRLTVT.

This chain uses TRBV29-1 with TRBJ1-1, with D possibly TRBD1 on 6 matching bases. The CDR3 has 16 residues. Between the trimmed V and J ends, which lost 6 bases and 0 bases, there was a span of 20 bases. Germline values: CDR1 SQVTM, CDR2 ANQGSEA. Here the CDR3 reads CSVLTKLRTVNTEAFF. CDR3 in DNA: TGCAGCGTCTTAACAAAACTGAGGACAGTGAACACTGAAGCTTTCTTT.

The rearrangement joins TRBV28 to TRBJ2-1; tentatively, D is TRBD2 (7 bases). CDR3 length: 15 amino acids. CDR1 and CDR2 from the germline V gene are MDHEN and SYDVKM. Trimming cost V 7 bases and J 1 base, with 14 bases left between them. The CDR3 region is CASTLGGASYNEQFF. The DNA for the CDR3 is TGTGCCAGCACTCTAGGGGGGGCGTCCTACAATGAGCAGTTCTTC.

This rearrangement joins TRBV9 to TRBJ2-1, with D possibly matching TRBD2 (6 bases). The germline CDR1 and CDR2 sequences are SGDLS and YYNGEE. CDR3 length: 12 residues. The V end lost 3 bases, the J end lost 10 bases, and 11 bases lay between the germline ends. The CDR3 DNA follows: TGTGCCAGCAGCGCCGGGGCGGGGGAGCAGTTCTTC. It yields the protein CASSAGAGEQFF.

This clone was detected a few times. CDR3 sequence: CATSDAGQGSTDTQYF. CDR3 nucleotide sequence: TGTGCCACCAGTGATGCGGGACAGGGGAGCACAGATACGCAGTATTTT. This chain links TRBV24-1 with TRBJ2-3; 10 nucleotides agree with TRBD1. The germline gives CDR1 KGHDR, CDR2 SFDVKD. CDR3 length: 16 residues. J gave up 0 bases and V 3 bases, and 2 bases lay outside the gene matches.

This clone appeared a few times. In nucleotides, the CDR3 is TGTGCCAGTAGTATATCGACAGTATATGGCTACACCTTC. Protein: CASSISTVYGYTF. V gene TRBV19 combines with J gene TRBJ1-2, with D maybe TRBD1 (5 bases). This CDR3 is built from 13 residues. Trimming removed 2 bases from V and 5 bases from J, with 9 bases in between. Germline assignment: CDR1 LNHDA and CDR2 SQIVND (reference sequence).

This clone was counted between two and nine times. The chain carries TRBV6-1 and TRBJ1-6; TRBD1 might be the D (5 bases). The V gene's germline CDR1 is MNHNS and CDR2 SASEGT. Between the trimmed V and J ends, which lost 1 base and 10 bases, there was a span of 11 bases. CDR3 length: 14 amino acids. CDR3 sequence: CASSEEGKGSPLHF. The CDR3 region has the DNA TGTGCCAGCAGTGAAGAGGGGAAGGGATCACCCCTCCACTTT.

V and J are TRBV3-1 (or the pseudogene TRBV3-2) and TRBJ1-5; D possibly corresponds to TRBD1 (6 bases). CDR1 is LGHDT, CDR2 YNNKEL, per germline (reference sequence). The CDR3 sequence is 14 residues long. Trimming took off 5 bases at V and 7 bases at J, with 15 bases between the two ends. The CDR3 DNA reads TGTGCCAGCAGCGCCGGGACGGGGGGCCAGCCCCAGCATTTT. Protein: CASSAGTGGQPQHF.

The chain links TRBV11-1 to TRBJ1-1; D ambiguous. The CDR3 consists of 13 residues. CDR1 SGHAT and CDR2 FQDESV come from the germline V gene (reference sequence). The V end was cut by 4 bases, the J end by 6 bases, with 12 bases between. The CDR3 here is CASSYSLLSEAFF. The DNA of the CDR3 is TGTGCCAGCAGCTACTCACTACTATCTGAAGCTTTCTTT.

The chain has TRBV24-1 and TRBJ2-2; D is uncertain. V gave up 3 bases and J gave up 0 bases, with 7 bases separating them. The V gene's germline CDR1 is KGHDR and CDR2 SFDVKD. The CDR3 is 15 amino acids. The CDR3 DNA sequence: TGTGCCACCAGTGATCCAAGAGCGAACACCGGGGAGCTGTTTTTT. Its translation: CATSDPRANTGELFF.

The chain couples TRBV29-1 to TRBJ2-2; 9 nucleotides agree with TRBD2. The CDR3 sequence is 12 residues long. CDR1 and CDR2 (germline): SQVTM, ANQGSEA. V lost 6 bases and J lost 13; bases outside the gene matches: 9. The CDR3 here is CSVGHSGSGLFF. Written as DNA, the CDR3 is TGCAGCGTGGGGCATAGCGGGAGCGGGCTGTTTTTT.

CDR3 nucleotide sequence: TGCAGCGTCGTCCTAGCGGGAGGGCCGGACCAAGAGACCCAGTACTTC. This codes for CSVVLAGGPDQETQYF. The chain uses TRBV29-1 and TRBJ2-5; 12 positions agree with TRBD2. This CDR3 is built from 16 residues. V trimming: 6 bases; J trimming: 0 bases; junction bases outside the gene matches: 8. Germline CDR1 and CDR2: SQVTM and ANQGSEA.

This clone has just a few counts. The V and J genes are TRBV11-2 and TRBJ1-4; the D is unclear. Trimming stripped 1 base from V and 8 bases from J, with 11 bases between. CDR1 is SGHAT and CDR2 is FQNNGV in the germline V gene. The CDR3 is 14 amino acids. In nucleotides, the CDR3 is TGTGCCAGCAGCTTAGGAAGGCGGGAAGAAAAACTGTTTTTT. Its protein is CASSLGRREEKLFF.

The rearrangement uses TRBV5-4 and TRBJ1-1; D possibly corresponds to TRBD1 (6 bases). The germline V and J ends were trimmed by 5 bases and 0 bases, with 14 bases remaining between them. There are 15 residues in the CDR3. CDR1 is SGHNT and CDR2 is YYREEE in the germline V gene (reference sequence). The CDR3 region has the DNA TGTGCCAGCAGTCTGAAACAGGGCATGAACACTGAAGCTTTCTTT. It codes for CASSLKQGMNTEAFF.

The chain joins TRBV7-9 to TRBJ1-2; D possibly corresponds to TRBD1 (6 bases). The CDR3 consists of 12 residues. Germline V gives CDR1 SEHNR, CDR2 FQNEAQ (reference sequence). V was cut by 5 bases and J by 8 bases, with 12 bases left in between. CDR3 sequence reads: CASSPFQGGYTF. The CDR3 DNA reads as TGTGCCAGCAGCCCCTTCCAGGGGGGCTACACCTTC. The full variable domain, in which reference TRBV7-9 and TRBJ1-2 provide the parts outside the CDR3, is DTGVSQNPRHKITKRGQNVTFRCDPISEHNRLYWYRQTLGQGPEFLTYFQNEAQLEKSRLLSDRFSAERPKGSFSTLEIQRTEQGDSAMYLCASSPFQGGYTFGSGTRLTVV.

The chain combines TRBV6-5 with TRBJ1-2; D may be TRBD1 (5 bases). The CDR3 totals 11 residues. Trimming cost V 8 bases and J 7 bases, with 11 bases left between them. Germline values: CDR1 MNHEY, CDR2 SVGAGI. DNA for the CDR3: TGTGCCAGCTGGGGGGGTTTTGGCTACACCTTC. It is translated as CASWGGFGYTF.

The chain is built from TRBV5-1 and TRBJ1-6; weak D call: TRBD1 (6 bases). The CDR3 covers 15 residues. Germline-derived CDR1 and CDR2 are SGHRS and YFSETQ. Trimming left V 4 bases short and J 10 bases short, with 18 bases between. The CDR3 reads CASSPWTEGGSPLHF. The CDR3, as DNA: TGCGCCAGCAGCCCTTGGACAGAAGGCGGATCACCCCTCCACTTT.

The chain uses TRBV7-2 and TRBJ2-3; TRBD2 matches 11 bases. Germline V lookup: CDR1 SGHTA, CDR2 FQGNSA. This CDR3 has 15 amino acids. J lost 5 bases, V lost 1 base, and 2 bases had no gene match. CDR3 loop: CASSLGGTSGDTQYF. CDR3 coding DNA: TGTGCCAGCAGCTTAGGTGGGACTAGCGGAGATACGCAGTATTTT.

This clone has just a few counts. The chain joins TRBV5-6 to TRBJ2-1, with 7 bases aligning to TRBD1. Germline-derived CDR1 and CDR2 are SGHDT and YYEEEE. The CDR3 has 15 amino acids. With 0 bases clipped from V and 6 bases from J, the junction kept 6 bases outside the gene matches. The CDR3 is CASSLEGTVANEQFF. In DNA, the CDR3 is TGTGCCAGCAGCTTGGAGGGGACAGTTGCCAATGAGCAGTTCTTC.

In its sample, this clone was seen a few times. This chain links TRBV3-1 (or the pseudogene TRBV3-2) with TRBJ1-4; the D is unclear. CDR3 length: 21 residues. Trimming took 0 bases from V and 0 from J, leaving 23 bases between them. The germline V gene has CDR1 LGHDT and CDR2 YNNKEL (reference sequence). In nucleotides, the CDR3 is TGTGCCAGCAGCCAAGATCGTCTACGGGATACCAAAAAACCAACTAATGAAAAACTGTTTTTT. Protein: CASSQDRLRDTKKPTNEKLFF.

V usage is TRBV19 and J usage is TRBJ2-7; the D gene is possibly TRBD1 (6 bases). CDR3 size: 15 residues. The V end lost 8 bases, the J end lost 2 bases, and 19 bases lay between the germline ends. Germline assignment: CDR1 LNHDA and CDR2 SQIVND (reference sequence). The CDR3 coding sequence is TGTGCCAGTTCCCGCTTTCGACAGGCCGCCTACGAGCAGTACTTC. Protein: CASSRFRQAAYEQYF.

A single count supports this clone. The chain couples TRBV6-5 to TRBJ1-1, with D unresolved. V was pared by 1 base and J by 3 bases, with 12 bases between. The germline V gene has CDR1 MNHEY and CDR2 SVGAGI. This CDR3 is 15 amino acids long. CDR3 in amino acids: CASSYLGGVDTEAFF. For the CDR3, the DNA is TGTGCCAGCAGTTACTTAGGCGGAGTAGACACTGAAGCTTTCTTT.

This clone was detected many times. This sequence joins TRBV19 and TRBJ2-2; D is uncertain. Germline V gene sequence: CDR1 LNHDA, CDR2 SQIVND (reference sequence). V lost 1 base, J lost 7 bases, and 10 bases lay in between. The CDR3 totals 14 residues. CDR3 sequence (DNA): TGTGCCAGTAGTATAGTATTTGCGAGCGGGGAGCTGTTTTTT. It translates to CASSIVFASGELFF.